This T cell receptor (beta chain) is drawn from a study of PD-L1 blockade in urothelial cancer. The count of this clone is one. Germline V CDR1 and CDR2: SGHTA, FQGNSA. The CDR3 totals 13 residues. V was shortened by 3 bases and J by 10 bases, with 15 bases between the two germline ends. The repertoire was sequenced with immunoSEQ multiplex PCR; TCRdb's copy has only in-frame clones and lacks some. The sample carries roughly 32,000 clones, around 83% recorded once. The sample was PBMCs, taken around atezolizumab (anti-PD-L1) treatment. The TCR originated in a man in his 60s with urothelial cancer. V and J are TRBV7-2 and TRBJ1-1; TRBD1 is a possible D gene (5 bases). In nucleotides, the CDR3 is TGTGCCAGCAGCTTTGGCAGGGCGGCCCCAGCTTTCTTT. This sequence encodes CASSFGRAAPAFF.